This T cell receptor beta chain derives from a study of cytomegalovirus exposure and HLA in healthy donors. This CDR3 has 14 residues. The V gene lost 2 bases and the J gene lost 6 bases, with 13 bases spanning the gap. Per germline, CDR1 SEHNR and CDR2 FQNEAQ (reference sequence). A word on this clone: Its antigen is unknown.

Overall study findings and caveats: HLA alleles were associated with around 17,000 TCR beta sequences in a later analysis at 0.05 false discovery rate.

Both 60 Vbeta primers and 13 Jbeta primers went into the PCR. The method was immunoSEQ multiplex PCR; TCRdb's version includes in-frame clones alone and lacks a portion of them. The sample yields roughly 180,000 clones, around 80% seen once. This chain joins TRBV7-9 and TRBJ1-2; D gene uncertain. Sequenced sample: PBMCs. This clonotype was obtained from a young man in good health and CMV-seronegative. The CDR3 DNA reads as TGTGCCAGCAGCTTATCTGAGCTATATGATGGCTACACCTTC. As protein: CASSLSELYDGYTF.